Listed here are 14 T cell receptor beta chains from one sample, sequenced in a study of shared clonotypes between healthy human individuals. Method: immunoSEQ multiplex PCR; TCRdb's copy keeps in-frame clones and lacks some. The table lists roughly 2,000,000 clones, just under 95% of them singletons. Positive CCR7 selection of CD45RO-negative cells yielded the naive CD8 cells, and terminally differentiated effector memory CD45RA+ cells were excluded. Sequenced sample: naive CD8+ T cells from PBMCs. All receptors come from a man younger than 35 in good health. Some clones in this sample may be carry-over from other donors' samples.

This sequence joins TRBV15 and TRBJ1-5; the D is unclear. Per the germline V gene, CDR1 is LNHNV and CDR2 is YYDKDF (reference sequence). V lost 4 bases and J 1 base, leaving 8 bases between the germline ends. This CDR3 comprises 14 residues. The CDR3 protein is CATSTEASNQPQHF. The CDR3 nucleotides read TGTGCCACCAGCACTGAGGCAAGCAATCAGCCCCAGCATTTT.

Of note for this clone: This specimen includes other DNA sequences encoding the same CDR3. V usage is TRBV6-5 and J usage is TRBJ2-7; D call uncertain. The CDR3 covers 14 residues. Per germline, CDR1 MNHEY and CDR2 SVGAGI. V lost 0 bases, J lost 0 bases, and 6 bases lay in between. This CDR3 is CASSYSESSYEQYF. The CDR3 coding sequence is TGTGCCAGCAGTTACTCGGAGAGCTCCTACGAGCAGTACTTC.

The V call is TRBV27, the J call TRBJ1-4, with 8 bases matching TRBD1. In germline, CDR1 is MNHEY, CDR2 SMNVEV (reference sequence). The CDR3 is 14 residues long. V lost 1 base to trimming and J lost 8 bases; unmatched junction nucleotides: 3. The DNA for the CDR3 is TGTGCCAGCAGTTTATACAGGGGGGACGAAAAACTGTTTTTT. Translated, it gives CASSLYRGDEKLFF.

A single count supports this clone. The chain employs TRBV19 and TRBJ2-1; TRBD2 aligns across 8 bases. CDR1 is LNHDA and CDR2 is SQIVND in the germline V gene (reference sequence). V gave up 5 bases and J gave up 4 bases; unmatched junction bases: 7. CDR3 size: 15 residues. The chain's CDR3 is CASSEGPGGYNEQFF. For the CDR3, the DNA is TGTGCCAGTAGTGAAGGACCGGGAGGGTACAATGAGCAGTTCTTC.

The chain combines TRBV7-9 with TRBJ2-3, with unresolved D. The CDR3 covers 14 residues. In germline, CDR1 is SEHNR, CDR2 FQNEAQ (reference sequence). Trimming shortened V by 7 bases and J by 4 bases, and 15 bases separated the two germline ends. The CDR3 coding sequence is TGTGCCAGCAACCCTCCTTTCGGGTCAGATACGCAGTATTTT. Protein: CASNPPFGSDTQYF.

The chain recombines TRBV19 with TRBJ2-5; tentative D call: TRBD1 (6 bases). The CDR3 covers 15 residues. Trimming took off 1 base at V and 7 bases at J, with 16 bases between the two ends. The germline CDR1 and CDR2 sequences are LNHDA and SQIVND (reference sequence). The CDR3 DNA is TGTGCCAGTAGTATAGGAAGATGGCAGGGGTTGACCCAGTACTTC. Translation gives CASSIGRWQGLTQYF.

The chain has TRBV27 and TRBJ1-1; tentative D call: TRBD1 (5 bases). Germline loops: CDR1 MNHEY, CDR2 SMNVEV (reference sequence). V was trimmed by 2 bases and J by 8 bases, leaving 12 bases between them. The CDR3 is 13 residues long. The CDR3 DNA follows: TGTGCCAGCAGTTTACAAATTGGGACCGAAGCTTTCTTT. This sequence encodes CASSLQIGTEAFF.

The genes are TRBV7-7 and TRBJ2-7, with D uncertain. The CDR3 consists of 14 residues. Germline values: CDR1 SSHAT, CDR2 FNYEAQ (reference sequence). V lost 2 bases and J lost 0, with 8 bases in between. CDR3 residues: CASSLRIDSYEQYF. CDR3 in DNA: TGTGCCAGCAGCTTAAGAATAGACTCCTACGAGCAGTACTTC.

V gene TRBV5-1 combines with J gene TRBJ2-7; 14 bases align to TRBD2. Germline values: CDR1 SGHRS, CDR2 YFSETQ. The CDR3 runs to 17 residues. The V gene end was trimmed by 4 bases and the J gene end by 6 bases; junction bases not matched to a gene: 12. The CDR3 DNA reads TGCGCCAGCAGCCCGACCCCGGGACTAGCGGGAGTTGTCGAGCAGTACTTC. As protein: CASSPTPGLAGVVEQYF. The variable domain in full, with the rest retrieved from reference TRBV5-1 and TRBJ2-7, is KAGVTQTPRYLIKTRGQQVTLSCSPISGHRSVSWYQQTPGQGLQFLFEYFSETQRNKGNFPGRFSGRQFSNSRSEMNVSTLELGDSALYLCASSPTPGLAGVVEQYFGPGTRLTVT.

CDR3 amino acids: CASSSGWDEQFF. As DNA, the CDR3 is TGTGCCAGCAGCTCTGGATGGGATGAGCAGTTCTTC. The V gene is TRBV7-9, the J gene TRBJ2-1, with D uncertain. The CDR3 sequence is 12 residues long. The germline V gene has CDR1 SEHNR and CDR2 FQNEAQ (reference sequence). The ends were cut back, 4 bases at V and 8 bases at J, with 9 bases in the middle.

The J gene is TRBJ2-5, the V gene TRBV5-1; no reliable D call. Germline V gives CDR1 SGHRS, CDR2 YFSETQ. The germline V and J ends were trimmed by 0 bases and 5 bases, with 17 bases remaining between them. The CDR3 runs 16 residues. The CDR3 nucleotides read TGCGCCAGCAGCTTGGTGCGACCACCAAGTCGGGAGACCCAGTACTTC. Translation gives CASSLVRPPSRETQYF.

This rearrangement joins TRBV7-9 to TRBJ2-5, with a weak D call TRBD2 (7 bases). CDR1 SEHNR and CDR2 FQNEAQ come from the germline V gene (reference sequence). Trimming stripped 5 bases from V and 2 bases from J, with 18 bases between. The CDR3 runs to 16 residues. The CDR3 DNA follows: TGTGCCAGCAGCGCTGGCGGGGGCGTCCTACAAGAGACCCAGTACTTC. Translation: CASSAGGGVLQETQYF.

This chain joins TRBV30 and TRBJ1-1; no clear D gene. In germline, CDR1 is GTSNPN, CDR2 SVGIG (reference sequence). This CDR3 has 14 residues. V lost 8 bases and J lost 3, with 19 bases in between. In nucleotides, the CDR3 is TGTGCCAGAGAAACCGGGCCTCAGGACACTGAAGCTTTCTTT. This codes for CARETGPQDTEAFF. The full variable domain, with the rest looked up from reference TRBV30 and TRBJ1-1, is SQTIHQWPATLVQPVGSPLSLECTVEGTSNPNLYWYRQAAGRGLQLLFYSVGIGQISSEVPQNLSASRPQDRQFILSSKKLLLSDSGFYLCARETGPQDTEAFFGQGTRLTVV.

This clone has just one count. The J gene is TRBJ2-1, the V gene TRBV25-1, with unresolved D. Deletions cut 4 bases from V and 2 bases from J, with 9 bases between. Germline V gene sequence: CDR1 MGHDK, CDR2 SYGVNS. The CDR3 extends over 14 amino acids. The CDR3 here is CASSVGITYNEQFF. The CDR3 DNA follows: TGTGCCAGCAGTGTTGGAATTACCTACAATGAGCAGTTCTTC.